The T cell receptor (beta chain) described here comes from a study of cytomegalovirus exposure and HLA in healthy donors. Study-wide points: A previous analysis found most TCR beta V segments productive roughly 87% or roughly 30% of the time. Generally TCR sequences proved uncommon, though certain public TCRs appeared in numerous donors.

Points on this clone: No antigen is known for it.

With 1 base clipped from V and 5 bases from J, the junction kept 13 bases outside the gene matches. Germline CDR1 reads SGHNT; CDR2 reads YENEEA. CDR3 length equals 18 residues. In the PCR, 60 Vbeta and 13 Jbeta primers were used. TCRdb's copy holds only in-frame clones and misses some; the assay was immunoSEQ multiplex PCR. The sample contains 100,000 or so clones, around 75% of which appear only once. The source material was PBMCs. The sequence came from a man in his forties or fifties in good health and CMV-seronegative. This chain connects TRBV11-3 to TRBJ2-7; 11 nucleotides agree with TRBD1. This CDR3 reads CASSLGPPRTGGIDEQYF. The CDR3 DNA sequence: TGTGCCAGCAGCTTAGGCCCTCCCCGGACAGGGGGCATCGACGAGCAGTACTTC. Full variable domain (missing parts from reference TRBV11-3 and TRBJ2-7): EAGVVQSPRYKIIEKKQPVAFWCNPISGHNTLYWYLQNLGQGPELLIRYENEEAVDDSQLPKDRFSAERLKGVDSTLKIQPAELGDSAVYLCASSLGPPRTGGIDEQYFGPGTRLTVT.